This T cell receptor beta chain came from a study of shared clonotypes between healthy human individuals. Here immunoSEQ multiplex PCR was the method, and the copy in TCRdb shows in-frame clones only, minus some. Among a few million clones, just over 90% were seen once, and the ten largest hold 0.35% to 0.5%. The sequenced sample was naive CD4+ T cells from PBMCs. Subset defined: CD45RA+ positively selected. This sequence originates from a man aged 18-30 years in good health. Some clones in this sample may be carry-over from other donors' samples.

CDR3 nucleotide sequence: TGTGCCAGTAGTATCGCTAGCGGGAGAGGCGAGCAGTACTTC. Residues: CASSIASGRGEQYF. The chain combines TRBV19 with TRBJ2-7; 10 bases fit TRBD2. Trimming removed 3 bases from V and 6 bases from J; junction bases left unmatched: 5. Germline CDR1 and CDR2: LNHDA and SQIVND (reference sequence). The CDR3 runs 14 residues.